A single sample gave rise to the 25 T cell receptor beta chains below, sequenced in a study of control samples from healthy donors and cancer patients. Produced via immunoSEQ multiplex PCR; TCRdb's table is partial and in-frame only. This table has about 77,000 clones, 80% to 95% appearing once. The material sequenced was blood. These receptors came from a woman aged 60 to 75 in good health.

The chain couples TRBV28 to TRBJ2-2, with TRBD2 matching 9 bases. This CDR3 region has 15 residues. Germline CDR1 MDHEN, CDR2 SYDVKM. The ends lost 6 bases at V and 4 bases at J; junction bases unmatched: 6. This CDR3 reads CASSLSGRSTGELFF. CDR3 nucleotides: TGTGCCAGCAGCCTTAGCGGGAGAAGCACCGGGGAGCTGTTTTTT. Variable domain in full (rest from reference TRBV28 and TRBJ2-2): DVKVTQSSRYLVKRTGEKVFLECVQDMDHENMFWYRQDPGLGLRLIYFSYDVKMKEKGDIPEGYSVSREKKERFSLILESASTNQTSMYLCASSLSGRSTGELFFGEGSRLTVL.

This clone was seen only a few times. The chain couples TRBV10-2 to TRBJ1-1; D possibly corresponds to TRBD1 (6 bases). Germline V lookup: CDR1 WSHSY, CDR2 SAAADI. The CDR3 length is 11 residues. With 3 bases removed from V and 9 bases from J, the gap between germline ends came to 8 bases. The CDR3 sequence: CASSDGQKAFF. The CDR3 DNA follows: TGCGCCAGCAGTGATGGACAGAAAGCTTTCTTT.

V and J are TRBV28 and TRBJ2-3; TRBD2 agrees at 13 bases. Germline-derived CDR1 and CDR2 are MDHEN and SYDVKM. The V and J ends lost 0 bases and 3 bases, in that order; junction bases with no gene match: 3. This CDR3 spans 17 amino acids. The CDR3 nucleotides read TGTGCCAGCAGTTTATGGGTGGGACTAGCGGGGACAGATACGCAGTATTTT. It translates to CASSLWVGLAGTDTQYF.

V and J are TRBV10-3 and TRBJ2-3; possibly TRBD1 for D (5 bases). The CDR3 is 15 residues long. Germline CDR1 and CDR2: ENHRY and SYGVKD. Between the trimmed V and J ends, which lost 3 bases and 2 bases, there was a span of 12 bases. CDR3 amino acids: CAISDRALPTDTQYF. The CDR3 DNA reads TGTGCCATCAGTGACAGGGCTCTCCCCACAGATACGCAGTATTTT.

V usage is TRBV28 and J usage is TRBJ1-2, with D unresolved. Per germline, CDR1 MDHEN and CDR2 SYDVKM. V was trimmed by 5 bases and J by 5 bases, leaving 3 bases between them. The CDR3 contains 10 residues. CDR3 bases: TGTGCCAGCAGTCAGTATGGCTACACCTTC. Translating gives CASSQYGYTF.

This sequence joins TRBV27 and TRBJ1-1; possible D gene TRBD1, 6 bases. Germline-derived CDR1 and CDR2 are MNHEY and SMNVEV (reference sequence). This CDR3 is built from 13 residues. The V end lost 0 bases, the J end lost 4 bases, and 6 bases lay between the germline ends. The CDR3 nucleotides read TGTGCCAGCAGTTTATCAGGGGGCACTGAAGCTTTCTTT. Translated: CASSLSGGTEAFF.

The chain couples TRBV21-1 to TRBJ2-7. TRBV21-1 is flagged as a pseudogene. CDR3 length: 16 residues. The CDR3 sequence: CASSKGGLAGSYEQYF. In DNA form, the CDR3 reads TGTGCCAGCAGCAAAGGGGGGTTGGCTGGCTCCTACGAGCAGTACTTC.

This clone was detected once. The genes are TRBV4-1 and TRBJ2-1; possible D gene TRBD1, 6 bases. Germline V CDR1 and CDR2: MGHRA, YSYEKL. V was shortened by 6 bases and J by 4 bases, with 16 bases between the two germline ends. The CDR3 contains 15 residues. CDR3: CASRLTGTLYNEQFF. In DNA, the CDR3 is TGCGCCAGCAGGCTGACAGGTACTCTTTACAATGAGCAGTTCTTC.

The chain combines TRBV6-8 with TRBJ2-1; D gene uncertain. From germline, CDR1 is MNHGY and CDR2 SAAAGT. The CDR3 spans 16 residues. The V gene lost 3 bases and the J gene lost 0 bases, with 12 bases spanning the gap. The CDR3 DNA follows: TGTGCCAGCAGTTATGTGGCGGAGAGCTCCTACAATGAGCAGTTCTTC. Translating it yields CASSYVAESSYNEQFF.

This chain uses TRBV10-3 with TRBJ2-3, with D unclear. The germline CDR1 and CDR2 sequences are ENHRY and SYGVKD. The V end lost 4 bases, the J end lost 1 base, and 3 bases lay between the germline ends. The CDR3 is made up of 12 amino acids. The CDR3 sequence is CAISVGTDTQYF. The CDR3 region has the DNA TGTGCCATCAGTGTAGGCACAGATACGCAGTATTTT.

The chain combines TRBV7-9 with TRBJ2-1, with D tentatively TRBD1 (6 bases). V dropped 3 bases and J dropped 8 bases, with 17 bases sitting between them. Germline V gene lookup returns CDR1 SEHNR and CDR2 FQNEAQ (reference sequence). The CDR3 runs 15 residues. The CDR3, as DNA: TGTGCCAGCAGCTTCCAGGGACCGGCAGGGGATGAGCAGTTCTTC. Translating gives CASSFQGPAGDEQFF.

This chain uses TRBV28 with TRBJ1-3; tentative D call: TRBD1 (6 bases). Trimming took off 6 bases at V and 5 bases at J, with 11 bases between the two ends. The CDR3 spans 13 residues. Germline lookup yields CDR1 MDHEN and CDR2 SYDVKM. CDR3 DNA sequence: TGTGCCAGCAGAACAGGGTTTAGAAACACCATATATTTT. It yields the protein CASRTGFRNTIYF.

The genes are TRBV10-3 and TRBJ2-7, with 11 bases identical to TRBD2. V lost 2 bases and J lost 9; bases outside the gene matches: 12. Germline-derived CDR1 and CDR2 are ENHRY and SYGVKD. The CDR3 has 16 residues. The DNA for the CDR3 is TGTGCCATCAGTGAGGCCGGGACTAGCGGAACACTGGGGCAGTACTTC. Amino acids: CAISEAGTSGTLGQYF.

In this sample, this clone turned up a few times. V is TRBV6-6 and J is TRBJ2-7, with a weak D call TRBD1 (6 bases). In germline, CDR1 is MNHNY, CDR2 SVGAGI (reference sequence). Trimming pared 6 bases from V and 6 bases from J, leaving 21 bases between. This CDR3 contains 15 residues. The CDR3 is CASRDTSTGSGEQYF. The CDR3 nucleotides read TGTGCCAGCAGGGATACTTCTACAGGGTCGGGCGAGCAGTACTTC.

The V gene is TRBV20-1, the J gene TRBJ2-5; 9 bases line up with TRBD2. Germline CDR1 and CDR2: DFQATT and SNEGSKA (reference sequence). J was trimmed by 1 base and V by 3 bases; bases with no gene match: 6. The CDR3 sequence is 15 residues long. The CDR3 sequence is CSASRSGSTQETQYF. CDR3 coding DNA: TGCAGTGCTAGTCGTAGCGGGAGCACCCAAGAGACCCAGTACTTC.

V gene TRBV28 combines with J gene TRBJ1-2; D is perhaps TRBD1 (6 bases). The ends were cut back, 0 bases at V and 0 bases at J, with 14 bases in the middle. Germline V lookup: CDR1 MDHEN, CDR2 SYDVKM. CDR3 length: 17 residues. The CDR3 DNA follows: TGTGCCAGCAGTTTATGGGGAATCAGGGGAGCTAACTATGGCTACACCTTC. This translates into CASSLWGIRGANYGYTF.

V gene TRBV5-1 combines with J gene TRBJ2-1; no definite D call. Trimming cost V 4 bases and J 0 bases, with 8 bases left between them. This CDR3 is 14 amino acids long. Germline V gene data show CDR1 as SGHRS and CDR2 as YFSETQ. The CDR3 loop is CASSPGYSYNEQFF. In nucleotides, the CDR3 is TGCGCCAGCAGCCCCGGCTACTCCTACAATGAGCAGTTCTTC.

CDR3 coding DNA: TGCAGTGCTAGTCCGGACGGGGGGCATCAGCCCCAGCATTTT. Translation gives CSASPDGGHQPQHF. The rearrangement joins TRBV20-1 to TRBJ1-5, with a possible D match to TRBD1 (6 bases). The CDR3 runs to 14 residues. Per the germline V gene, CDR1 is DFQATT and CDR2 is SNEGSKA (reference sequence). Trimming pared 3 bases from V and 5 bases from J, leaving 14 bases between.

J is TRBJ2-1 and V is TRBV24-1; 11 positions agree with TRBD1. CDR1 KGHDR and CDR2 SFDVKD come from the germline V gene. V shed 3 bases, J shed 8 bases, and the junction held 8 bases outside the gene matches. The CDR3 has 16 amino acids. The CDR3, as DNA: TGTGCCACCAGTGATCCACCGGGACAGGGGGGGGATGAGCAGTTCTTC. As protein: CATSDPPGQGGDEQFF.

This chain connects TRBV28 to TRBJ1-2, with 9 nucleotides matching TRBD1. The V gene's germline CDR1 is MDHEN and CDR2 SYDVKM. The CDR3 contains 15 residues. Germline trimming cut 5 bases from V and 2 bases from J; bases unmatched to any gene: 6. The CDR3, as DNA: TGTGCCAGCAGTCAGACCGGGACAGGGAACTATGGCTACACCTTC. Its protein is CASSQTGTGNYGYTF.

This clone was recorded at least ten times. The J gene is TRBJ1-5, the V gene TRBV20-1, with a tentative D call TRBD1 (6 bases). Trimming pared 3 bases from V and 0 bases from J, leaving 27 bases between. The CDR3 is made up of 20 amino acids. The germline V gene encodes CDR1 DFQATT and CDR2 SNEGSKA (reference sequence). CDR3 DNA: TGCAGTGCTAGTCGGCCCCCATGGGGACAATTAAAGACTAGCAATCAGCCCCAGCATTTT. Protein: CSASRPPWGQLKTSNQPQHF.

This clone has a single count. This chain connects TRBV9 to TRBJ1-1; D is ambiguous. This CDR3 is 14 amino acids long. Germline-derived CDR1 and CDR2 are SGDLS and YYNGEE. With 1 base removed from V and 4 bases from J, the gap between germline ends came to 11 bases. The CDR3 spells CASSVIPGSTEAFF. The CDR3 DNA reads as TGTGCCAGCAGCGTAATCCCGGGTTCCACTGAAGCTTTCTTT.

The chain employs TRBV18 and TRBJ1-5; D possibly corresponds to TRBD1 (5 bases). CDR3 length: 15 residues. V was pared by 0 bases and J by 6 bases, with 12 bases between. Germline CDR1 and CDR2: KGHSH and LQKENI. The CDR3: CASSPPGGMGQPQHF. For the CDR3, the DNA is TGTGCCAGCTCACCACCCGGGGGAATGGGTCAGCCCCAGCATTTT.

This clone was counted once. This chain links TRBV5-6 with TRBJ2-7; TRBD2 agrees at 11 bases. The V gene end was trimmed by 4 bases and the J gene end by 5 bases; junction bases not matched to a gene: 8. Germline lookup yields CDR1 SGHDT and CDR2 YYEEEE. CDR3 length: 15 residues. CDR3 protein: CASSKKTSGRDEQYF. CDR3 nucleotide sequence: TGTGCCAGCAGCAAAAAAACTAGCGGGAGAGACGAGCAGTACTTC.

The chain recombines TRBV5-1 with TRBJ2-3; TRBD2 agrees at 7 bases. The germline CDR1 and CDR2 sequences are SGHRS and YFSETQ. J lost 2 bases, V lost 3 bases, and 3 bases had no gene match. The CDR3 consists of 14 residues. CDR3 amino acids: CASSWLADTDTQYF. The CDR3 nucleotides are TGCGCCAGCAGCTGGCTAGCGGACACAGATACGCAGTATTTT.